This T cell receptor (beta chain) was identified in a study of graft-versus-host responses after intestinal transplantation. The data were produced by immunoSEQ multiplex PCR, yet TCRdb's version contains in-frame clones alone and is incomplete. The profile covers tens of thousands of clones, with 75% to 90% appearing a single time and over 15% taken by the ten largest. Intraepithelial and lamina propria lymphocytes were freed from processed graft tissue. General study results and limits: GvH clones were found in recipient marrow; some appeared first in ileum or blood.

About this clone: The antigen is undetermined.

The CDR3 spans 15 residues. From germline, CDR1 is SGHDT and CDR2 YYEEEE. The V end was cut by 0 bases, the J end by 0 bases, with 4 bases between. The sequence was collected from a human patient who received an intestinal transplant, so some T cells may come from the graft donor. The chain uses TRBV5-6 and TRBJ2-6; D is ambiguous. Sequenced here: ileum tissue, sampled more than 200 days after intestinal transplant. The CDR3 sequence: CASSLGVSGANVLTF. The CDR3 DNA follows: TGTGCCAGCAGCTTGGGCGTCTCTGGGGCCAACGTCCTGACTTTC. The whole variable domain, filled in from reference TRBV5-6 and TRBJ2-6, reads DAGVTQSPTHLIKTRGQQVTLRCSPKSGHDTVSWYQQALGQGPQFIFQYYEEEERQRGNFPDRFSGHQFPNYSSELNVNALLLGDSALYLCASSLGVSGANVLTFGAGSRLTVL.